This T cell receptor (beta chain) was identified during a study of metastatic and nonmetastatic thyroid tumors. Study-wide context: Comparative analysis of repertoires was undertaken across blood and tumor or nodule tissue obtained from malignant and benign thyroid patients.

This clone was picked up many times. Its antigen is still unknown. Each patient came to thyroid surgery without any prior treatment (of any kind). Study-wide findings and caveats: Malignant tumors reportedly showed significantly higher TCR beta diversity than benign nodules in both blood and tumor.

V lost 5 bases and J 1 base, leaving 15 bases between the germline ends. In germline, CDR1 is SGHTA, CDR2 FQGNSA. The CDR3 is 16 amino acids. Source study methods: The study built a papillary thyroid cancer distant-metastasis classifier from CDR3 differences across clinicopathological groups. TCRdb reprocessed the PCR reads using MiXCR. The V and J calls and clone size are TCRdb's, not the authors'. In the table there are some 19,000 clones, 15% to 18% of which are singletons. This TCR was sampled from a female donor with papillary thyroid cancer or a benign thyroid nodule (not recorded which). Some clones in this sample may be carry-over from other donors' samples. Material: blood. V gene TRBV7-2 combines with J gene TRBJ1-5; maybe TRBD1 (5 bases). CDR3 residues: CASSPRGGGSNQPQHF. The CDR3 nucleotides read TGTGCCAGCAGCCCTCGAGGCGGGGGAAGCAATCAGCCCCAGCATTTT. Full variable domain (rest looked up from reference TRBV7-2 and TRBJ1-5): GAGVSQSPSNKVTEKGKDVELRCDPISGHTALYWYRQSLGQGLEFLIYFQGNSAPDKSGLPSDRFSAERTGGSVSTLTIQRTQQEDSAVYLCASSPRGGGSNQPQHFGDGTRLSIL.